This T cell receptor (beta chain) appears in the sequencing data of a study of CD8 T cell repertoires and HIV-1 epitope variants. On the study more broadly: Enriched T cells were co-cultured with equal numbers of autologous T cell-negative antigen-presenting cells. 1M T cells were kept uncultured as a baseline. Study outcomes and limitations: Only beta chains were identified, marking proliferation to antigen, not function.

TCR beta CDR3 was sequenced at survey depth on immunoSEQ. The data were produced by immunoSEQ multiplex PCR, yet TCRdb's version contains in-frame clones alone and is incomplete. The sample lists more than 2,500 clones, around 63% seen once, with approximately 40% in the top ten. A single count supports this clone. The antigen is undetermined. CDR1 is MDHEN, CDR2 SYDVKM, per germline. V was shortened by 5 bases and J by 5 bases, with 19 bases between the two germline ends. The CDR3 runs to 15 residues. Sequences were obtained from cultured CD8+ T cells derived from PBMCs. The receptor was isolated from a male donor with HIV. The chain employs TRBV28 and TRBJ2-7; perhaps TRBD2 as D (5 bases). CDR3 DNA sequence: TGTGCCAGCAGTGCCCTACAGAGAGGGAGCGACGAGCAGTACTTC. This gives the protein CASSALQRGSDEQYF.